This TCR beta chain was profiled in a study of blood T cell repertoires in COVID-19. In the study overall: Researchers got acute and convalescent COVID-19 samples from the United States, Italy and Spain. T cells, B-cell-depleted T cells, or PBMCs supplied cDNA or gDNA.

Per the authors' pipeline: Amplification with reference gene primers provided the estimates of nucleated cell counts. Sequenced by immunoSEQ multiplex PCR; TCRdb stores in-frame clones only, minus some. V and J calls and clone size are as listed in that table; D and trimming were resolved from the DNA. The sample holds 55,000 to 70,000 clones, roughly 90% seen once. This clone was seen only a few times. This receptor was taken from a human donor in a cohort sampled during active COVID-19. The sequenced sample was peripheral blood.

For the CDR3, the DNA is TGTGCCAGCAGCTCGGGACAGGGGTGGCAGCCCCAGCATTTT. This gives the protein CASSSGQGWQPQHF. This chain links TRBV7-2 with TRBJ1-5; TRBD1 matches at 10 bases. This CDR3 contains 14 residues. V shed 4 bases and J 7 bases; nucleotides not matched to a gene: 4. The germline V gene encodes CDR1 SGHTA and CDR2 FQGNSA.